This T cell receptor beta chain originates from a study of spatial heterogeneity in lung cancer. The overall study: The average appearance count of each unique TCR and UMI combination in raw reads was more than nine.

Time point reported: sample taken at primary tumor resection. Material for sequencing was whole RNA from tumor, nontumor lung or frozen PBMC, left unsorted. TCRdb itself ran the 5' RACE reads through MiXCR, one entry per CDR3 protein. The repertoire consists of some 83,000 distinct CDR3 sequences, with approximately 18% occurring once and the leading ten covering about 6.6%. The TCR comes from a male donor with early-stage non-small cell lung cancer. The sequencing here drew on PBMCs, taken at surgery.

In DNA, the CDR3 is TGTGCCAGCAGACTAGGGGGATTGAACACTGAAGCTTTCTTT. This sequence encodes CASRLGGLNTEAFF. The rearrangement uses TRBV21-1 and TRBJ1-1. TRBV21-1 is deemed a pseudogene. This CDR3 comprises 14 residues.